Presented here are 25 T cell receptor beta chains from one specimen sequenced in a study of human T cells and chemical hapten exposure. MiXCR was run by TCRdb on the RACE reads, yielding one entry per CDR3 protein. The sample lists around 110,000 distinct CDR3 sequences, approximately 10% occurring once. Described time point: patch test 3, about 24 weeks after DPC sensitization. Treatment given: therapeutic diphenylcyclopropenone sensitization with weekly scalp DPC. The source was whole blood, collected in connection with sensitization to the hapten diphenylcyclopropenone (DPC). The receptors stem from a woman in her 50s with alopecia areata. Some clones in this sample may be carry-over from other donors' samples.

This clonotype occurred a few times. The V and J genes are TRBV6-5 and TRBJ2-1; TRBD2 aligns across 11 bases. CDR3 length: 14 amino acids. From germline, CDR1 is MNHEY and CDR2 SVGAGI. Trimming cost V 6 bases and J 7 bases; bases outside gene matches: 5. CDR3 DNA: TGTGCCAGCAGCATAGCGGGGGGGGCGAATGAGCAGTTCTTC. Its protein product is CASSIAGGANEQFF.

V usage is TRBV30 and J usage is TRBJ2-1, with D uncertain. V was clipped by 0 bases and J by 6 bases, with 9 bases between them. Per germline, CDR1 GTSNPN and CDR2 SVGIG (reference sequence). CDR3 length equals 13 residues. The CDR3 here is CAWSVGDFNEQFF. The CDR3 DNA sequence: TGTGCCTGGAGTGTCGGAGATTTCAATGAGCAGTTCTTC.

This clonotype came up a few times. DNA for the CDR3: TGCAGTGCTAGTGGGGATGCTACCTACGAGCAGTACTTC. Its protein is CSASGDATYEQYF. The rearrangement links TRBV20-1 to TRBJ2-7, with D hard to call. Germline V CDR1 and CDR2: DFQATT, SNEGSKA (reference sequence). The CDR3 has 13 amino acids. V lost 3 bases and J 2 bases, leaving 11 bases between the germline ends.

This chain links TRBV5-4 with TRBJ2-5; D not resolved. The CDR3 is 14 amino acids. Per germline, CDR1 SGHNT and CDR2 YYREEE (reference sequence). The V gene lost 1 base and the J gene lost 2 bases, with 9 bases spanning the gap. CDR3 nucleotide sequence: TGTGCCAGCAGCTTGAAACTATATCAAGAGACCCAGTACTTC. As protein: CASSLKLYQETQYF.

This clonotype was seen a handful of times. The chain carries TRBV12-3 or TRBV12-4 and TRBJ1-5; D is possibly TRBD1 (5 bases). The CDR3 covers 16 residues. V lost 5 bases, J lost 6 bases, and 20 bases lay in between. The CDR3 nucleotides are TGTGCCAGCAGTCCAGGGCGGCCGGAGGGGACTCAGCCCCAGCATTTT. This sequence encodes CASSPGRPEGTQPQHF.

The rearrangement joins TRBV29-1 to TRBJ2-2; possible D gene TRBD2, 6 bases. The CDR3 runs 15 residues. Between the trimmed V and J ends, which lost 1 base and 2 bases, there was a span of 11 bases. The germline CDR1 and CDR2 sequences are SQVTM and ANQGSEA. The CDR3: CSVEVTSINTGELFF. In DNA form, the CDR3 reads TGCAGCGTTGAAGTAACTAGCATCAACACCGGGGAGCTGTTTTTT.

V and J are TRBV28 and TRBJ2-6; the match to TRBD1 covers 10 bases. The germline gives CDR1 MDHEN, CDR2 SYDVKM. The CDR3 has 15 residues. This CDR3 is CGIGQGDSGANVLTF. As DNA, the CDR3 is TGTGGTATAGGACAGGGGGACTCTGGGGCCAACGTCCTGACTTTC.

This clonotype showed up many times. This chain connects TRBV9 to TRBJ1-1; weak D call: TRBD1 (6 bases). The CDR3 has 15 amino acids. Deletions cut 2 bases from V and 6 bases from J, with 17 bases between. Germline CDR1 reads SGDLS; CDR2 reads YYNGEE. The CDR3 DNA reads TGTGCCAGCAGCGTGGCAGGGGAGCGAACGGCTGAAGCTTTCTTT. Translation gives CASSVAGERTAEAFF. Full variable domain (outside the CDR3, taken from reference TRBV9 and TRBJ1-1): DSGVTQTPKHLITATGQRVTLRCSPRSGDLSVYWYQQSLDQGLQFLIQYYNGEERAKGNILERFSAQQFPDLHSELNLSSLELGDSALYFCASSVAGERTAEAFFGQGTRLTVV.

This clonotype showed up just a few times. The CDR3 DNA is TGTGCCAGCAGTTTGCCTAGCGGGAGGGCCGATGAGCAGTTCTTC. Translation gives CASSLPSGRADEQFF. The chain recombines TRBV12-3 or TRBV12-4 with TRBJ2-1; 12 bases fit TRBD2. The CDR3 is 15 residues long. Trimming at V came to 3 bases and at J to 8 bases, leaving 5 bases not matched to a gene.

The chain recombines TRBV12-3 or TRBV12-4 with TRBJ1-5, with 12 positions matching TRBD1. CDR3 length: 19 residues. Losses at the gene ends were 3 bases for V and 6 bases for J; bases not matched to a gene: 15. The CDR3 loop reads CASSFQRTRDRGPPQPQHF. The CDR3 DNA reads TGTGCCAGCAGTTTCCAGAGAACGAGGGACAGGGGGCCCCCTCAGCCCCAGCATTTT.

This clonotype occurred many times. This sequence joins TRBV7-2 and TRBJ2-3; 7 bases are shared with TRBD2. V lost 6 bases and J lost 6; bases outside the gene matches: 12. The CDR3 has 15 amino acids. Per the germline V gene, CDR1 is SGHTA and CDR2 is FQGNSA. CDR3 residues: CASSIAGLPRDTQYF. Here the CDR3 DNA reads TGTGCCAGCAGTATAGCGGGTCTTCCGCGGGATACGCAGTATTTT.

This chain joins TRBV12-3 or TRBV12-4 and TRBJ1-1; D might be TRBD1 (6 bases). Trimming took off 6 bases at V and 7 bases at J, with 12 bases between the two ends. The CDR3 runs to 12 residues. CDR3 in DNA: TGTGCCAGCAGGGGGTGGACAGTTGAAGCTTTCTTT. Translation gives CASRGWTVEAFF.

The chain joins TRBV2 to TRBJ2-4; perhaps TRBD1 as D (5 bases). CDR3 length equals 18 residues. V shed 4 bases and J shed 4 bases, with 23 bases lying between them. Germline lookup yields CDR1 SNHLY and CDR2 FYNNEI. This chain's CDR3 is CASSVGSAGRVAKNIQYF. CDR3 bases: TGTGCCAGCAGTGTCGGTTCGGCAGGGCGAGTGGCAAAAAACATTCAGTACTTC.

The gene calls are TRBV28 and TRBJ2-7; D not resolved. Trimming stripped 2 bases from V and 0 bases from J, with 8 bases between. Germline V gene sequence: CDR1 MDHEN, CDR2 SYDVKM. CDR3 size: 14 residues. CDR3 protein: CASSLAASSYEQYF. The CDR3 bases are TGTGCCAGCAGTTTAGCAGCGAGCTCCTACGAGCAGTACTTC.

J is TRBJ2-2 and V is TRBV6-2 or TRBV6-3; D remains unclear. The CDR3 totals 14 residues. Between the trimmed V and J ends, which lost 2 bases and 2 bases, there was a span of 6 bases. CDR1 MNHEY and CDR2 SVGEGT come from the germline V gene. Here the CDR3 DNA reads TGTGCCAGCAGTTACAGACACAACACCGGGGAGCTGTTTTTT. Protein: CASSYRHNTGELFF.

The genes are TRBV5-8 and TRBJ2-7, with 9 bases that match TRBD2. Looked up from germline, CDR1 is SGHTS and CDR2 is YDEGEE. Trimming at V came to 7 bases and at J to 7 bases, leaving 12 bases not matched to a gene. This CDR3 spans 14 amino acids. CDR3 region: CASLPSGKTSEQYF. CDR3 nucleotide sequence: TGTGCCAGCCTCCCTAGCGGGAAGACTTCAGAGCAGTACTTC.

This clonotype was counted only a few times. The rearrangement joins TRBV28 to TRBJ2-3; TRBD1 matches 8 bases. Germline lookup yields CDR1 MDHEN and CDR2 SYDVKM. The CDR3 has 15 amino acids. V was clipped by 4 bases and J by 1 base; unmatched bases: 4. As DNA, the CDR3 is TGTGCCAGCAGTTCGACAGGGGTTGGCACAGATACGCAGTATTTT. Encoded protein: CASSSTGVGTDTQYF.

This chain connects TRBV13 to TRBJ1-2, with D possibly being TRBD1 (6 bases). The CDR3 extends over 12 amino acids. Germline assignment: CDR1 PRHDT and CDR2 FYEKMQ (reference sequence). With 4 bases removed from V and 8 bases from J, the gap between germline ends came to 11 bases. DNA for the CDR3: TGTGCCAGCAGCTCAGGGGAAGGAGGCTACACCTTC. Its translation is CASSSGEGGYTF.

The chain joins TRBV27 to TRBJ1-5; TRBD1 aligns across 7 bases. CDR3 size: 15 residues. Germline trimming cut 3 bases from V and 4 bases from J; bases unmatched to any gene: 6. CDR1 is MNHEY, CDR2 SMNVEV, per germline (reference sequence). In DNA, the CDR3 is TGTGCCAGCAGTTTCTACGGGACAGATAATCAGCCCCAGCATTTT. The encoded protein is CASSFYGTDNQPQHF.

This clonotype has a count of ten or more. This chain links TRBV7-2 with TRBJ1-1; D is ambiguous. The V gene's germline CDR1 is SGHTA and CDR2 FQGNSA. The CDR3 extends over 16 amino acids. V shed 6 bases and J shed 0 bases, with 17 bases lying between them. The DNA for the CDR3 is TGTGCCAGCAGATCAGAGGTGAACAGATTGAACACTGAAGCTTTCTTT. It specifies CASRSEVNRLNTEAFF. Based on the CDR3 plus reference TRBV7-2 and TRBJ1-1, the full variable domain is GAGVSQSPSNKVTEKGKDVELRCDPISGHTALYWYRQSLGQGLEFLIYFQGNSAPDKSGLPSDRFSAERTGGSVSTLTIQRTQQEDSAVYLCASRSEVNRLNTEAFFGQGTRLTVV.

This clonotype showed up just a few times. J is TRBJ2-5 and V is TRBV7-9; D uncertain. This CDR3 contains 12 residues. Germline CDR1 is SEHNR and CDR2 is FQNEAQ (reference sequence). Trimming pared 4 bases from V and 3 bases from J, leaving 6 bases between. CDR3: CASSWPKETQYF. The CDR3 DNA follows: TGTGCCAGCAGCTGGCCGAAAGAGACCCAGTACTTC.

This clonotype was found many times. The CDR3 sequence: CSALLAGTSTDTQYF. The CDR3 coding sequence is TGCAGCGCGTTACTAGCGGGGACTAGCACAGATACGCAGTATTTT. The chain recombines TRBV29-1 with TRBJ2-3; TRBD2 aligns across 10 bases. V lost 7 bases and J lost 0; bases outside the gene matches: 7. Looked up from germline, CDR1 is SQVTM and CDR2 is ANQGSEA. The length of the CDR3 is 15 residues.

The chain combines TRBV9 with TRBJ2-6; 9 nucleotides align to TRBD1. J gave up 0 bases and V 4 bases, and 8 bases lay outside the gene matches. The CDR3 is made up of 18 amino acids. Germline CDR1 is SGDLS and CDR2 is YYNGEE. The DNA for the CDR3 is TGTGCCAGCAGCCCCTGGGACAGGGCTAGCTCTGGGGCCAACGTCCTGACTTTC. It encodes CASSPWDRASSGANVLTF.

The chain couples TRBV5-1 to TRBJ2-7; 8 bases are a match to TRBD1. The CDR3 is 13 amino acids. The germline V gene encodes CDR1 SGHRS and CDR2 YFSETQ. V gave up 4 bases and J gave up 3 bases; unmatched junction bases: 3. CDR3 nucleotides: TGCGCCAGCAGCCGCGGGACAGGCTACGAGCAGTACTTC. Its translation: CASSRGTGYEQYF.

J is TRBJ2-3 and V is TRBV6-1; 13 positions agree with TRBD2. The J segment lost 0 bases and the V segment lost 5 bases, leaving 8 bases of the junction unmatched. Germline V gives CDR1 MNHNS, CDR2 SASEGT. CDR3 length: 18 residues. The CDR3 DNA is TGTGCCAGCAGTCCAAGACTAGCGGGGGGCTATAGCACAGATACGCAGTATTTT. It encodes CASSPRLAGGYSTDTQYF.